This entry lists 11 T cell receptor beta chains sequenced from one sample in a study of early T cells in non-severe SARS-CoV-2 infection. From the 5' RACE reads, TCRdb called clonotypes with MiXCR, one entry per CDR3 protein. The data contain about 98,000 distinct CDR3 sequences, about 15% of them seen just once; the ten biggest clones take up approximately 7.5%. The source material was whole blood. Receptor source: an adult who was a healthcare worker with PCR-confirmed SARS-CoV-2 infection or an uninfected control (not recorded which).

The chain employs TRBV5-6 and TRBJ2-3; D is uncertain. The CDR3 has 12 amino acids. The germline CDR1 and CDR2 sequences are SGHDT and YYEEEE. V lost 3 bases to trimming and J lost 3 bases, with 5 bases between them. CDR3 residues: CASSWGTDTQYF. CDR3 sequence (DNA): TGTGCCAGCAGCTGGGGTACAGATACGCAGTATTTT.

This CDR3 is CASSHGTQGKVEETQYF. For the CDR3, the DNA is TGTGCCAGCAGCCACGGGACACAGGGCAAGGTGGAAGAGACCCAGTACTTC. This chain uses TRBV4-2 with TRBJ2-5, with D possibly being TRBD1 (6 bases). The germline CDR1 and CDR2 sequences are LGHNA and YNFKEQ. The CDR3 has 17 amino acids. With 3 bases removed from V and 3 bases from J, the gap between germline ends came to 20 bases.

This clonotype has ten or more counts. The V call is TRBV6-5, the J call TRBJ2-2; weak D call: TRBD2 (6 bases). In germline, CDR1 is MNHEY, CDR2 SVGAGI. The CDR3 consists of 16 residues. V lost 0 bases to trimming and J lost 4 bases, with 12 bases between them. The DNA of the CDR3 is TGTGCCAGCAGTTACTCTGTCGGGAGAGGCACCGGGGAGCTGTTTTTT. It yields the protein CASSYSVGRGTGELFF.

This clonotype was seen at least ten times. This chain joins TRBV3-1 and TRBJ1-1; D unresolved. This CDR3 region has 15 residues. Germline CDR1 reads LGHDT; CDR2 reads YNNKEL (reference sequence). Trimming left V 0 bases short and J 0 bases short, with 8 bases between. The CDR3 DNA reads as TGTGCCAGCAGCCAAGAGGTCCGACTGAACACTGAAGCTTTCTTT. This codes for CASSQEVRLNTEAFF.

The CDR3 nucleotides read TGTGCCAGCAGCCTGCGGACAGCTACATACGAGCAGTACTTC. Residues: CASSLRTATYEQYF. This chain joins TRBV12-3 or TRBV12-4 and TRBJ2-7; D possibly corresponds to TRBD1 (6 bases). Trimming shortened V by 6 bases and J by 4 bases, and 16 bases separated the two germline ends. The CDR3 runs 14 residues.

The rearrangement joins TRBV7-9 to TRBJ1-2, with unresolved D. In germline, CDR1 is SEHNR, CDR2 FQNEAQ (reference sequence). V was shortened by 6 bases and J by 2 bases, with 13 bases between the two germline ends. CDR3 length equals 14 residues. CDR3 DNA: TGTGCCAGCAGAAGCGACGGATGGAACTATGGCTACACCTTC. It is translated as CASRSDGWNYGYTF.

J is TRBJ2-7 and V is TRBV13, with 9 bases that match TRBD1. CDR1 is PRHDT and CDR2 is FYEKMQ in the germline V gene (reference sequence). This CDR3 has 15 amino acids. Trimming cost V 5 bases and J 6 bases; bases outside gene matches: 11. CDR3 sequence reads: CASSRVFTGGGEQYF. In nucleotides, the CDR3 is TGTGCCAGCAGCCGCGTATTCACAGGGGGCGGCGAGCAGTACTTC.

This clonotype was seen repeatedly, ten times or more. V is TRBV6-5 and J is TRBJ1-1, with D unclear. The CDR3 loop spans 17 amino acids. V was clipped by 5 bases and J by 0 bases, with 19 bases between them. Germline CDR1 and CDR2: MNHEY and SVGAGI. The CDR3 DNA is TGTGCCAGCAGTCGATTTAAAGCGAAGTGGATGAACACTGAAGCTTTCTTT. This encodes CASSRFKAKWMNTEAFF.

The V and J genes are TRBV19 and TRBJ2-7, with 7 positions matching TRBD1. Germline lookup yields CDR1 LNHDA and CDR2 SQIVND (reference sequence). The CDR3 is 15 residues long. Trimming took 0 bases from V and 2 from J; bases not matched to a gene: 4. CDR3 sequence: CASSIDLTGPYEQYF. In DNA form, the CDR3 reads TGTGCCAGTAGTATAGATCTGACAGGGCCCTACGAGCAGTACTTC.

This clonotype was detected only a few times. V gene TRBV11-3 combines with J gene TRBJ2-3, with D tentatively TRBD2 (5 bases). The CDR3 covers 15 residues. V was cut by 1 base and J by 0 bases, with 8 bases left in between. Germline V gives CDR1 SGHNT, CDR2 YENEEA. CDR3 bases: TGTGCCAGCAGCTTAGGGACTTCCAGCACAGATACGCAGTATTTT. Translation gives CASSLGTSSTDTQYF.

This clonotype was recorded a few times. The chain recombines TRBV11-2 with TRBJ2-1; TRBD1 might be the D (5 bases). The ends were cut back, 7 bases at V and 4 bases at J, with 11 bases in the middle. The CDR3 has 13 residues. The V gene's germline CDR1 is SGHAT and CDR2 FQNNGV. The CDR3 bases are TGTGCCAGCAAACAGGATTCATACAATGAGCAGTTCTTC. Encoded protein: CASKQDSYNEQFF.